The rows below give T cell receptor beta chains drawn from one sample of a study of T cells in Graves' hyperthyroidism and ophthalmopathy. Each CDR3 protein gets one entry after TCRdb re-called the multiplex PCR reads with MiXCR. The sample holds around 600,000 distinct CDR3 sequences, 12% to 15% seen once. Sample: blood. The receptors shown here come from a woman under 30 with Graves' ophthalmopathy. CDR3s include the opening cysteine and the closing phenylalanine or tryptophan. The D gene is left open where the match is weak. Expanded clones are given a class, and other clones once, few, many or no size at all.

size | J | length | D | V | CDR3 | DNA
many | TRBJ1-1 | 15 | - | TRBV7-9 | CASSLLWGKNTEAFF | TGTGCCAGCAGCTTACTGTGGGGGAAGAACACTGAAGCTTTCTTT
many | TRBJ2-7 | 14 | - | TRBV9 | CASSVWWERSEQYF | TGTGCCAGCAGCGTATGGTGGGAGAGAAGCGAGCAGTACTTC
many | TRBJ2-3 | 11 | - | TRBV30 | CAWSTADTQYF | TGTGCCTGGTCGACGGCAGATACGCAGTATTTT
few | TRBJ2-1 | 16 | TRBD2 | TRBV5-6 | CASSLDAAGGGYEQFF | TGTGCCAGCAGCTTGGATGCAGCGGGAGGGGGGTATGAGCAGTTCTTC
many | TRBJ2-5 | 14 | - | TRBV28 | CASSLTGHQETQYF | TGTGCCAGCAGTTTAACAGGTCACCAAGAGACCCAGTACTTC
many | TRBJ1-1 | 15 | - | TRBV7-3 | CASSLHGQSNTEAFF | TGTGCCAGCAGCCTGCACGGACAGTCGAACACTGAAGCTTTCTTT
few | TRBJ1-4 | 14 | - | TRBV6-1 | CASTDGAGREKLFF | TGTGCCAGCACCGATGGGGCAGGGCGTGAAAAACTGTTTTTT
- | TRBJ2-7 | 14 | - | TRBV6-1 | CASGRWAGGYEQYF | TGTGCCAGCGGGCGGTGGGCAGGCGGCTACGAGCAGTACTTC
many | TRBJ2-3 | 16 | TRBD2 | TRBV10-3 | CAISGREVASTDTQYF | TGTGCCATCAGTGGGCGGGAGGTCGCATCCACAGATACGCAGTATTTT
many | TRBJ2-7 | 16 | TRBD1 | TRBV12-3/TRBV12-4 | CASSGQGAGSSYEQYF | TGTGCCAGCAGTGGACAGGGGGCAGGGAGCTCCTACGAGCAGTACTTC
few | TRBJ2-7 | 14 | - | TRBV4-3 | CASSQLTGAYEQYF | TGCGCCAGCAGCCAACTAACGGGGGCCTACGAGCAGTACTTC
many | TRBJ2-5 | 17 | - | TRBV3-1 | CASSRNSQGAFQETQYF | TGTGCCAGCAGCCGTAACTCACAGGGCGCCTTCCAAGAGACCCAGTACTTC
many | TRBJ2-7 | 11 | - | TRBV28 | CASSPDFEQYF | TGTGCCAGCAGTCCGGACTTTGAGCAGTACTTC
few | TRBJ1-2 | 15 | - | TRBV27 | CASSSRREGPHGYTF | TGTGCCAGCAGTTCGCGAAGGGAAGGGCCTCATGGCTACACCTTC
- | TRBJ2-7 | 17 | - | TRBV6-5 | CASSYSARGAGGYEQYF | TGTGCCAGCAGTTACTCGGCCCGGGGCGCAGGAGGTTACGAGCAGTACTTC
many | TRBJ2-5 | 19 | TRBD2 | TRBV11-2 | CASTDFSLAGGRRTETQYF | TGTGCCAGCACCGACTTCTCTCTAGCGGGAGGTAGGCGGACAGAGACCCAGTACTTC
- | TRBJ1-4 | 17 | - | TRBV20-1 | CSARAPSGGGTNEKLSF | TGCAGTGCTAGAGCCCCGTCCGGGGGGGGAACAAATGAAAAACTGTCTTTT
many | TRBJ2-7 | 14 | TRBD1 | TRBV27 | CASSQGTDFYEQYF | TGTGCCAGCAGCCAAGGGACAGACTTCTACGAGCAGTACTTC
many | TRBJ2-5 | 13 | - | TRBV12-3/TRBV12-4 | CASSLNSGETQYF | TGTGCCAGCAGTTTGAATAGTGGGGAGACCCAGTACTTC
many | TRBJ2-7 | 14 | - | TRBV12-3/TRBV12-4 | CASSLQSGWNEQYF | TGTGCCAGCAGTTTACAGTCAGGATGGAACGAGCAGTACTTC
many | TRBJ2-7 | 15 | - | TRBV30 | CAWSAFLDSTYEQYF | TGTGCCTGGAGTGCTTTCCTGGACAGTACCTACGAGCAGTACTTC
many | TRBJ2-7 | 12 | - | TRBV6-1 | CASSYLLDEQYF | TGTGCCAGCAGTTACCTGCTGGACGAGCAGTACTTC
few | TRBJ2-1 | 15 | - | TRBV9 | CASSVALSPENEQFF | TGTGCCAGCAGCGTAGCGCTGTCTCCAGAGAATGAGCAGTTCTTC
- | TRBJ1-5 | 18 | - | TRBV19 | CASSMFWGGRLSNQPQHF | TGTGCCAGTAGTATGTTTTGGGGCGGCAGGCTTAGCAATCAGCCCCAGCATTTT
many | TRBJ2-1 | 15 | - | TRBV9 | CASSVLNGMGNEQFF | TGTGCCAGCAGCGTACTAAACGGGATGGGGAATGAGCAGTTCTTC
- | TRBJ2-5 | 15 | TRBD1 | TRBV29-1 | CSAEDQGTGGETQYF | TGCAGCGCTGAAGACCAGGGGACAGGGGGAGAGACCCAGTACTTC
many | TRBJ2-4 | 18 | TRBD1 | TRBV28 | CASSSGTGKFLAKNIQYF | TGTGCCAGCAGCTCCGGGACAGGGAAATTTCTAGCCAAAAACATTCAGTACTTC
many | TRBJ1-1 | 13 | TRBD1 | TRBV12-3/TRBV12-4 | CASSLYRGTEAFF | TGTGCCAGCAGTTTGTACAGGGGGACTGAAGCTTTCTTT
few | TRBJ1-6 | 15 | - | TRBV2 | CASSEDSGYNSPLHF | TGTGCCAGCAGTGAGGACAGTGGGTATAATTCACCCCTCCACTTT
many | TRBJ1-2 | 17 | TRBD1 | TRBV2 | CASSDFVRLGGSYGYTF | TGTGCCAGCAGTGATTTTGTTCGTCTAGGGGGCAGTTATGGCTACACCTTC
many | TRBJ2-1 | 14 | - | TRBV12-3/TRBV12-4 | CASRRSPENNEQFF | TGTGCCAGCAGAAGGTCCCCCGAAAACAATGAGCAGTTCTTC
many | TRBJ2-3 | 15 | - | TRBV14 | CAIGRNRNFTDTQYF | TGTGCCATCGGACGAAACAGGAACTTCACAGATACGCAGTATTTT
- | TRBJ2-6 | 18 | - | TRBV25-1 | CASSEWGRGGSGANVLTF | TGTGCCAGCAGTGAATGGGGCAGGGGGGGCTCTGGGGCCAACGTCCTGACTTTC
few | TRBJ1-1 | 15 | TRBD1 | TRBV28 | CASSLGGQGWTEAFF | TGTGCCAGCAGTTTAGGCGGACAGGGGTGGACTGAAGCTTTCTTT
- | TRBJ2-2 | 16 | TRBD1 | TRBV19 | CASSRPGQVITGELFF | TGTGCCAGTAGTAGACCGGGACAGGTGATCACCGGGGAGCTGTTTTTT
many | TRBJ2-7 | 15 | - | TRBV6-6 | CASSYRGTAAYEQYF | TGTGCCAGCAGTTACCGCGGGACAGCAGCCTACGAGCAGTACTTC
few | TRBJ1-1 | 16 | - | TRBV11-3 | CASSLGLNRRSAQAFF | TGTGCCAGCAGCTTAGGTCTAAACAGGAGGTCAGCGCAGGCTTTCTTT
- | TRBJ2-7 | 15 | TRBD1 | TRBV19 | CASSTQDRGLYEQYF | TGTGCCAGTAGTACTCAGGACAGGGGGCTCTACGAGCAGTACTTC
- | TRBJ2-5 | 15 | TRBD2 | TRBV19 | CASSTSGIPQETQYF | TGTGCCAGTAGCACGAGCGGGATCCCCCAAGAGACCCAGTACTTC
many | TRBJ2-1 | 15 | - | TRBV3-1 | CASSQDQASDHEQFF | TGTGCCAGCAGCCAAGATCAGGCTAGCGATCATGAGCAGTTCTTC
few | TRBJ2-7 | 14 | - | TRBV7-2 | CASSTYDSSYEQYF | TGTGCCAGCAGCACCTACGACAGTTCCTACGAGCAGTACTTC
many | TRBJ2-7 | 14 | TRBD1 | TRBV29-1 | CSVEGQGYSYEQYF | TGCAGCGTTGAAGGACAGGGGTACTCCTACGAGCAGTACTTC
many | TRBJ2-1 | 15 | - | TRBV7-2 | CASSSTRDNYNEQFF | TGTGCCAGCAGCTCAACCCGGGACAACTACAATGAGCAGTTCTTC
many | TRBJ2-2 | 15 | - | TRBV7-3 | CASSPPGQNTGELFF | TGTGCCAGCAGCCCCCCGGGACAGAACACCGGGGAGCTGTTTTTT
many | TRBJ1-2 | 20 | TRBD1 | TRBV28 | CASSTSGGRDRGRVSFLHTF | TGTGCCAGCAGTACCTCGGGCGGTAGGGACAGGGGGCGCGTAAGCTTTTTGCACACCTTC
many | TRBJ2-1 | 13 | - | TRBV27 | CASSSRGMDEQFF | TGTGCCAGCAGTAGCAGGGGTATGGATGAGCAGTTCTTC
many | TRBJ2-3 | 14 | - | TRBV20-1 | CSASLRQGGDTQYF | TGCAGTGCTAGTCTGAGGCAGGGGGGAGATACGCAGTATTTT
- | TRBJ1-2 | 15 | TRBD1 | TRBV5-4 | CASSPAAGGNYGYTF | TGTGCCAGCAGCCCGGCGGCAGGGGGGAACTATGGCTACACCTTC
many | TRBJ1-3 | 16 | - | TRBV20-1 | CSAYNSMGSPGNTIYF | TGCAGTGCTTATAACAGCATGGGTTCCCCTGGAAACACCATATATTTT
- | TRBJ1-2 | 14 | - | TRBV12-3/TRBV12-4 | CASSRGRTDYGYTF | TGTGCCAGCAGCCGAGGGAGGACAGACTATGGCTACACCTTC
- | TRBJ2-3 | 17 | TRBD2 | TRBV6-2/TRBV6-3 | CASSYPGGGISTDTQYF | TGTGCCAGCAGTTACCCGGGAGGGGGAATTAGCACAGATACGCAGTATTTT
- | TRBJ2-7 | 16 | TRBD2 | TRBV7-3 | CASSNAPGLGSDEQYF | TGTGCCAGCAGCAACGCGCCGGGACTAGGGTCCGACGAGCAGTACTTC
many | TRBJ2-5 | 18 | - | TRBV7-6 | CASSLQRARVGSQETQYF | TGTGCCAGCTCTCTCCAAAGGGCACGGGTGGGTTCTCAAGAGACCCAGTACTTC
- | TRBJ1-1 | 15 | TRBD1 | TRBV18 | CASSQEQGVRTEAFF | TGTGCCAGCTCACAGGAGCAGGGGGTGCGCACTGAAGCTTTCTTT
many | TRBJ1-1 | 12 | - | TRBV7-3 | CASSRDNGKAFF | TGTGCCAGCAGCCGGGACAATGGAAAAGCTTTCTTT
many | TRBJ2-7 | 16 | TRBD2 | TRBV7-9 | CASSTTSSGEFHEQYF | TGTGCCAGCTCAACAACTTCTAGCGGCGAGTTCCACGAGCAGTACTTC
- | TRBJ2-1 | 14 | TRBD1 | TRBV6-2/TRBV6-3 | CASIRGPEYNEQFF | TGTGCCAGCATAAGGGGGCCAGAGTACAATGAGCAGTTCTTC